The clone carrying this T cell receptor (beta chain) was seen only a few times. The ends were cut back, 2 bases at V and 6 bases at J, with 9 bases in the middle. The germline V gene encodes CDR1 MNHNS and CDR2 SASEGT. The CDR3 runs 13 residues. Cells sorted as Tregs were CD4+, CD25+ and CD127-/low. From the 5' RACE reads, TCRdb called clonotypes with MiXCR, one entry per CDR3 protein. The sample lists fewer than 75,000 distinct CDR3 sequences, less than 30% occurring once. The receptor's source is a female donor with breast cancer. The sample consisted of tumor-infiltrating Tregs sorted from the breast tumor. The chain uses TRBV6-1 and TRBJ2-3, with D unresolved. As DNA, the CDR3 is TGTGCCAGCAGTGAAAGGCAAATCGATACGCAGTATTTT. It specifies CASSERQIDTQYF.